One and the same sample provided the 3 T cell receptor beta chains below, sequenced in a study of cytomegalovirus exposure and HLA in healthy donors. The PCR made use of 60 Vbeta and 13 Jbeta primers. Only in-frame clones appear in the TCRdb table, and some are missing; sequencing was by immunoSEQ multiplex PCR. This sample has roughly 120,000 clones, with about two thirds found just once. Sequencing used PBMCs. The source is a man in his sixties in good health and CMV-seropositive.

This clone was detected only a few times. The chain carries TRBV5-4 and TRBJ2-3; TRBD2 agrees at 8 bases. Trimming took 0 bases from V and 1 from J; bases not matched to a gene: 7. From germline, CDR1 is SGHNT and CDR2 YYREEE (reference sequence). The CDR3 length is 17 residues. Written as DNA, the CDR3 is TGTGCCAGCAGCTTGGAAGGTTTGCGGGGGGGCACAGATACGCAGTATTTT. Translation gives CASSLEGLRGGTDTQYF.

The rearrangement joins TRBV30 to TRBJ1-1, with 7 bases that match TRBD1. Germline values: CDR1 GTSNPN, CDR2 SVGIG (reference sequence). V was pared by 3 bases and J by 0 bases, with 4 bases of the junction left unmatched. CDR3 length: 14 residues. The CDR3 sequence is CAWRRTGLNTEAFF. CDR3 DNA sequence: TGTGCCTGGAGGAGGACAGGCTTGAACACTGAAGCTTTCTTT.

The rearrangement uses TRBV27 and TRBJ2-1; D unclear. Trimming cost V 6 bases and J 4 bases, with 10 bases left between them. The CDR3 totals 13 residues. Germline V gene lookup returns CDR1 MNHEY and CDR2 SMNVEV (reference sequence). For the CDR3, the DNA is TGTGCCAGCAGGGTCACACCATACAATGAGCAGTTCTTC. This translates into CASRVTPYNEQFF.